This T cell receptor (beta chain) stems from a study of cytomegalovirus exposure and HLA in healthy donors. Background on the study: An analysis done earlier identified 120 million or so unique TCR beta sequences from roughly 190 million T cells. Overall study findings and caveats: Data from an earlier analysis indicated that most TCR beta V segments were productive either about 87% or about 30% of the time. The Asian-associated ancestry cluster reportedly had fewer N-insertions than the roughly 670-donor mean in a later analysis. Three chains linked to CMV were shown in vitro to be specific for CMV antigens.

The primer mix had 60 Vbeta and 13 Jbeta primers. TCRdb's copy holds only in-frame clones and misses some; the assay was immunoSEQ multiplex PCR. The sample yields over 150,000 clones, roughly four fifths seen once. Notes on this clone: Its antigen is still unknown.

The sequence derives from a man in his fifties in good health and CMV-seropositive. Sequencing used PBMCs.

The DNA of the CDR3 is TGTGCCAGCAGCCTGGGGACAGGTGAGCCCTACGAGCAGTACTTC. This encodes CASSLGTGEPYEQYF. The J gene is TRBJ2-7, the V gene TRBV7-6, with 8 positions matching TRBD1. CDR1 is SGHVS, CDR2 FNYEAQ, per germline. The CDR3 runs to 15 residues. V trimming: 5 bases; J trimming: 2 bases; junction bases outside the gene matches: 8.